This T cell receptor (beta chain) was identified in a study of blood T cell repertoires in COVID-19. Repertoires were generated with immunoSEQ multiplex PCR, while TCRdb's copy carries only in-frame clones and drops some. This table holds hundreds of thousands of clones, 70% to 90% found once. This CDR3 has 14 amino acids. V dropped 1 base and J dropped 9; count of bases not matched to a gene: 6. In germline, CDR1 is MNHEY, CDR2 SMNVEV (reference sequence). The sample holds one count of this clone. This chain uses TRBV27 with TRBJ2-1, with 7 bases identical to TRBD2. The clonotype was recovered from a woman between 45 and 65 years old with COVID-19, enrolled during active disease. Sequencing used peripheral blood. CDR3 in amino acids: CASSLFGTGGEQFF. The CDR3 DNA sequence: TGTGCCAGCAGTTTATTTGGGACGGGGGGTGAGCAGTTCTTC.